Presented here are 14 T cell receptor beta chains from one specimen sequenced in a study of blood T cell repertoires in COVID-19. The table came from immunoSEQ multiplex PCR; TCRdb's copy has only in-frame clones and leaves some out. Of around 260,000 clones listed, 80% to 90% were seen once; the top ten hold 3.5% to 4.5%. The sample was PBMCs or T cells enriched from blood (not recorded which). These receptors were collected from a woman younger than 45 who had recovered from COVID-19.

J is TRBJ2-7 and V is TRBV5-1, with a tentative D call TRBD1 (6 bases). With 4 bases removed from V and 3 bases from J, the gap between germline ends came to 17 bases. CDR3 length: 15 amino acids. CDR1 and CDR2 from the germline V gene are SGHRS and YFSETQ. CDR3 amino acids: CASSRTKGVSYEQYF. The CDR3 coding sequence is TGCGCCAGCAGCAGAACTAAGGGGGTTAGCTACGAGCAGTACTTC.

This chain links TRBV28 with TRBJ2-2; maybe TRBD2 (5 bases). Per the germline V gene, CDR1 is MDHEN and CDR2 is SYDVKM. The CDR3 is 13 amino acids. V was cut by 7 bases and J by 1 base, with 7 bases left in between. CDR3 sequence: CASIGLNTGELFF. The CDR3 region has the DNA TGTGCCAGCATTGGACTGAACACCGGGGAGCTGTTTTTT. Full variable domain (missing parts from reference TRBV28 and TRBJ2-2): DVKVTQSSRYLVKRTGEKVFLECVQDMDHENMFWYRQDPGLGLRLIYFSYDVKMKEKGDIPEGYSVSREKKERFSLILESASTNQTSMYLCASIGLNTGELFFGEGSRLTVL.

This rearrangement joins TRBV7-3 to TRBJ1-1; the match to TRBD1 covers 10 bases. V shed 0 bases, J shed 9 bases, and the junction held 4 bases outside the gene matches. CDR3 length equals 14 residues. Per the germline V gene, CDR1 is SGHTA and CDR2 is FQGTGA. CDR3 DNA: TGTGCCAGCAGCTTAACTGGACAGGGGGAGAAAGCTTTCTTT. Residues: CASSLTGQGEKAFF. The complete variable domain, with remaining parts taken from reference TRBV7-3 and TRBJ1-1, reads GAGVSQTPSNKVTEKGKYVELRCDPISGHTALYWYRQSLGQGPEFLIYFQGTGAADDSGLPNDRFFAVRPEGSVSTLKIQRTERGDSAVYLCASSLTGQGEKAFFGQGTRLTVV.

This clone was seen a single time. The chain links TRBV15 to TRBJ1-3; the D is unclear. The CDR3 length is 16 residues. CDR1 and CDR2 (germline): LNHNV, YYDKDF (reference sequence). V lost 1 base and J lost 0, with 10 bases in between. The CDR3 region has the DNA TGTGCCACCAGCAGAGGCTCTGACATCTCTGGAAACACCATATATTTT. Encoded protein: CATSRGSDISGNTIYF.

This CDR3 reads CASSPKRGIGSTEAFF. As DNA, the CDR3 is TGTGCCAGCTCACCAAAAAGGGGGATCGGAAGCACTGAAGCTTTCTTT. This chain joins TRBV18 and TRBJ1-1, with D possibly matching TRBD1 (6 bases). V was shortened by 2 bases and J by 4 bases, with 17 bases between the two germline ends. Germline CDR1 is KGHSH and CDR2 is LQKENI. The CDR3 has 16 residues.

J is TRBJ2-5 and V is TRBV5-4, with TRBD1 matching 9 bases. The CDR3 totals 14 residues. From germline, CDR1 is SGHNT and CDR2 YYREEE (reference sequence). With V trimmed by 4 bases and J by 4 bases, 5 bases remained unmatched. The CDR3 here is CASSLGQGRETQYF. The CDR3 DNA sequence: TGTGCCAGCAGCCTTGGACAGGGGAGAGAGACCCAGTACTTC.

This rearrangement joins TRBV19 to TRBJ2-3, with TRBD2 matching 8 bases. Germline assignment: CDR1 LNHDA and CDR2 SQIVND (reference sequence). V shed 8 bases and J 11 bases; nucleotides not matched to a gene: 12. This CDR3 region has 13 residues. CDR3 DNA sequence: TGTGCCAGTTCACTGGGATCGGGGGGGTTGCAGTATTTT. It yields the protein CASSLGSGGLQYF.

This clone has more than one count but fewer than ten. The rearrangement joins TRBV4-1 to TRBJ1-6, with 7 positions matching TRBD1. V dropped 0 bases and J dropped 10; count of bases not matched to a gene: 9. Germline CDR1 reads MGHRA; CDR2 reads YSYEKL. This CDR3 comprises 16 residues. CDR3 loop: CASSQERQGVRSPLHF. The CDR3 nucleotides are TGCGCCAGCAGCCAAGAGCGGCAGGGGGTTAGGTCACCCCTCCACTTT.

This chain links TRBV19 with TRBJ1-2, with no clear D. Germline lookup yields CDR1 LNHDA and CDR2 SQIVND (reference sequence). Deletions cut 1 base from V and 8 bases from J, with 11 bases between. The CDR3 loop spans 13 amino acids. This chain's CDR3 is CASSIVRLSGYTF. The CDR3 nucleotides read TGTGCCAGTAGTATAGTGAGGCTATCCGGCTACACCTTC.

The chain recombines TRBV15 with TRBJ1-5, with D possibly TRBD1 on 5 matching bases. The CDR3 loop spans 17 amino acids. Germline V gene lookup returns CDR1 LNHNV and CDR2 YYDKDF (reference sequence). The V end lost 0 bases, the J end lost 2 bases, and 14 bases lay between the germline ends. The CDR3 bases are TGTGCCACCAGCAGAGATGGTGGGTCAGGGCGCAATCAGCCCCAGCATTTT. This gives the protein CATSRDGGSGRNQPQHF.

The chain joins TRBV4-1 to TRBJ2-1, with 7 positions matching TRBD1. Germline CDR1 is MGHRA and CDR2 is YSYEKL. With V trimmed by 3 bases and J by 13 bases, 9 bases remained unmatched. The CDR3 is made up of 13 amino acids. Written as DNA, the CDR3 is TGCGCCAGCAGCCAGGGGACAGCAGGAAACCAGTTCTTC. Translated, it gives CASSQGTAGNQFF.

The chain combines TRBV5-8 with TRBJ1-1; the D is unclear. Germline V gives CDR1 SGHTS, CDR2 YDEGEE. Trimming took off 3 bases at V and 2 bases at J, with 8 bases between the two ends. The CDR3 length is 13 residues. Here the CDR3 reads CASSSQDNTEAFF. In DNA, the CDR3 is TGTGCCAGCAGCTCTCAGGATAACACTGAAGCTTTCTTT.

This clone was found once. The chain combines TRBV27 with TRBJ1-2; 7 bases agree with TRBD1. With V trimmed by 0 bases and J by 4 bases, 5 bases remained unmatched. This CDR3 contains 15 residues. Germline CDR1 is MNHEY and CDR2 is SMNVEV (reference sequence). CDR3 nucleotide sequence: TGTGCCAGCAGTTTATCGCTGACAGGGCTCTATGGCTACACCTTC. Translating gives CASSLSLTGLYGYTF.

V and J are TRBV9 and TRBJ2-3; D is undetermined. CDR1 is SGDLS, CDR2 YYNGEE, per germline. The CDR3 runs to 14 residues. The ends were cut back, 4 bases at V and 0 bases at J, with 9 bases in the middle. The CDR3 DNA sequence: TGTGCCAGCAGCAGCCGAATTAGCACAGATACGCAGTATTTT. This codes for CASSSRISTDTQYF.